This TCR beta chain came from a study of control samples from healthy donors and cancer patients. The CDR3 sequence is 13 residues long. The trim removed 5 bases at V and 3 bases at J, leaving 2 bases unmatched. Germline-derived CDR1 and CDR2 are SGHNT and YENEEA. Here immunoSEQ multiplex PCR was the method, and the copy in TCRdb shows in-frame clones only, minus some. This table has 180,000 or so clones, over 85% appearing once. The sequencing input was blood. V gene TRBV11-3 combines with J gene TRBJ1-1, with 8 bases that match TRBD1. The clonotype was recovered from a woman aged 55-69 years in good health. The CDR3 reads CASSQQGDTEAFF. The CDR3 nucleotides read TGTGCCAGCAGCCAACAGGGGGACACTGAAGCTTTCTTT.